These T cell receptor beta chains were read from a single sample in a study of blood T cell repertoires in COVID-19. Clones were sequenced by immunoSEQ multiplex PCR, and TCRdb holds only the in-frame ones, with some missing. In the table there are 150,000 to 200,000 clones, about 85% of which are singletons. The sample consisted of peripheral blood. These receptors all come from a man aged 60 to 75 who had recovered from COVID-19. Each CDR3 is given with its conserved first and last residue. D genes are given only for firm matches.

v_gene | d_gene | CDR3aa
TRBV30 | NA | CAWSSGGYGYTF
TRBV4-3 | TRBD1 | CASSQDIVLGTGGTGELFF
TRBV4-3 | NA | CASSRRVDTEAFF
TRBV5-4 | NA | CASSSGGGRADQPQHF
TRBV4-1 | NA | CASSQGAHDSFEKLFF
TRBV6-5 | NA | CASSYMGQTNNEQFF
TRBV11-3 | TRBD1 | CASTKDGTGGNYEQYF
TRBV5-1 | TRBD1 | CASSLGQGGAVESYTF
TRBV7-2 | NA | CASSLLQASHEQFF
TRBV28 | TRBD1 | CASSLGGPSTDTQYF
TRBV3-1/TRBV3-2 | TRBD1 | CASSQAGQYNEQFF
TRBV24-1 | NA | CATGFSGGDTQYF
TRBV6-2/TRBV6-3 | NA | CASSLYSPGPNNEQFF
TRBV6-5 | TRBD1 | CASSFSRDRDQPQHF
TRBV23-1 | TRBD2 | CASFGPEWGGAYNEQFF
TRBV19 | NA | CASSPTGDTEAFF
TRBV7-3 | TRBD2 | CASSRGGPSTDTQYF
TRBV5-1 | NA | CASSLDPGTDTQYF
TRBV10-2 | NA | CASSGVGYGYTF
TRBV6-2/TRBV6-3 | NA | CASSSAQGMAFF
TRBV7-9 | NA | CASSLPNQPQHF
TRBV18 | TRBD2 | CASSPRILAGGAYNEQFF
TRBV9 | TRBD1 | CASSATGTPAPYQETQYF
TRBV29-1 | NA | CSVGLSGSYEQYF
TRBV6-1 | NA | CASSDGRTDNYGYTF
TRBV4-1 | TRBD2 | CASSHDSGGANREQFF
TRBV6-5 | NA | CASRREVVERAVF
TRBV7-2 | NA | CASSFRGAKNIQYF
TRBV5-5 | NA | CASSTVMGGFLHF
TRBV6-5 | TRBD1 | CASSTGTGSDEQFF
TRBV2 | NA | CASSAQANEKLFF
TRBV18 | NA | CASSPSGTSNYGYTF
TRBV5-8 | TRBD1 | CASSRTGTYGYTF
TRBV6-5 | TRBD1 | CASSYSQGSGELFF
TRBV2 | NA | CASSIDRSINNSPLHF
TRBV11-2 | TRBD1 | CASSPLGTGEQFF
TRBV5-1 | TRBD1 | CASRRQGLGDEQFF
TRBV19 | TRBD2 | CASSLPGLATNEQFF
TRBV6-5 | TRBD1 | CASSYLPSGGDEQFF
TRBV27 | NA | CASSKDSITGELFF
TRBV19 | NA | CASSTTFTDTQYF
TRBV7-9 | TRBD1 | CASSSLGTGIFEQYF
TRBV5-1 | TRBD2 | CASSLAEAGGYEQYF
TRBV27 | NA | CASSSDSLNRVDTEAFF
TRBV29-1 | NA | CSVEGSGYEQYF
TRBV30 | TRBD1 | CAGQASMNTEAFF
TRBV7-2 | TRBD2 | CASSSLLAGGSSYNEQFF
TRBV28 | TRBD1 | CASQKDRVMDTIYF